The 6 T cell receptor beta chains below come from one sample, sequenced in a study of T cell responses to AZD1222 COVID-19 vaccine. Libraries were prepared by immunoSEQ multiplex PCR; TCRdb keeps only in-frame clonotypes and omits some of them. Of about 160,000 clones in the sample, roughly nine tenths were seen once. Sequencing was performed on peripheral blood, taken on day 0 of AZD1222 vaccination. Source of these receptors: an adult in good health.

The rearrangement joins TRBV6-1 to TRBJ1-1; a weak D match, TRBD1 (6 bases). CDR3 length equals 17 residues. Trimming pared 3 bases from V and 1 base from J, leaving 18 bases between. Germline loops: CDR1 MNHNS, CDR2 SASEGT. CDR3 in DNA: TGTGCCAGCAGTGACCGCCGGTGGGGGGGCACGAACACTGAAGCTTTCTTT. It encodes CASSDRRWGGTNTEAFF.

As concerns this clone: At the DNA level, this CDR3 is encoded by other sequences in the same sample as well. This rearrangement joins TRBV7-2 to TRBJ1-1; D not resolved. The germline CDR1 and CDR2 sequences are SGHTA and FQGNSA. This CDR3 region has 14 residues. The ends were cut back, 1 base at V and 2 bases at J, with 8 bases in the middle. The CDR3 nucleotides are TGTGCCAGCAGCTTAGATAGAGTTAACACTGAAGCTTTCTTT. It translates to CASSLDRVNTEAFF.

The chain recombines TRBV30 with TRBJ2-3; a weak D match, TRBD2 (6 bases). Trimming removed 0 bases from V and 0 bases from J, with 7 bases in between. The CDR3 has 14 amino acids. CDR1 and CDR2 (germline): GTSNPN, SVGIG (reference sequence). The CDR3 coding sequence is TGTGCCTGGAGTGTCGGGACTAGCACAGATACGCAGTATTTT. Translated, it gives CAWSVGTSTDTQYF.

This clone was recorded once. J is TRBJ1-4 and V is TRBV6-5, with TRBD1 matching over 9 bases. The CDR3 is 16 residues long. The junction had 11 bases not matched to a gene; V was cut back by 4 bases and J by 8 bases. CDR1 and CDR2 from the germline V gene are MNHEY and SVGAGI. The CDR3 nucleotides read TGTGCCAGCAGTTTTCCCGGGACAGGGTATCGAGAAAAACTGTTTTTT. Its protein product is CASSFPGTGYREKLFF.

The table lists this clone with a count of one. The chain couples TRBV5-1 to TRBJ1-3; D ambiguous. Germline values: CDR1 SGHRS, CDR2 YFSETQ. There are 15 residues in the CDR3. The V gene lost 0 bases and the J gene lost 0 bases, with 7 bases spanning the gap. The CDR3 nucleotides are TGCGCCAGCAGCTTGGAACTCCGCTCTGGAAACACCATATATTTT. It encodes CASSLELRSGNTIYF.

The count of this clone is one. V gene TRBV7-9 combines with J gene TRBJ1-2; 8 bases are shared with TRBD1. V lost 1 base, J lost 5 bases, and 6 bases stayed unmatched. CDR1 is SEHNR and CDR2 is FQNEAQ in the germline V gene (reference sequence). This CDR3 contains 15 residues. CDR3 nucleotide sequence: TGTGCCAGCAGCTTAGGGCAGGGGGCATCTTATGGCTACACCTTC. Protein: CASSLGQGASYGYTF.